This T cell receptor (beta chain) was recorded in a study of siplizumab effects on memory and regulatory T cells. Germline loops: CDR1 SGHVS, CDR2 FQNEAQ. V lost 5 bases and J lost 5; bases outside the gene matches: 2. CDR3 length equals 12 residues. The assay was immunoSEQ multiplex PCR, and TCRdb's table has in-frame clones only and misses some. The table has about 87,000 clones, over 85% seen once; the top ten hold roughly 0.29%. The clonotype originates from a human donor in good health. Sequencing was performed on non-Treg CD4+ T cells sorted from blood. The chain is built from TRBV7-8 and TRBJ2-5; 7 positions agree with TRBD2. The CDR3 region has the DNA TGTGCCAGCAGCACTAGCGTGGAGACCCAGTACTTC. Protein sequence: CASSTSVETQYF.